These T cell receptor beta chains were read from a single sample in a study of T cell responses to AZD1222 COVID-19 vaccine. Here immunoSEQ multiplex PCR was the method, and the copy in TCRdb shows in-frame clones only, minus some. The table shows under 150,000 clones, with approximately 78% occurring only once. The sequenced sample was peripheral blood, obtained on day 0 of MenACWY control vaccination. These receptors were obtained from an adult in good health. Each CDR3 is given with its conserved first and last residue. Fields, in order: clone size, D gene, J gene, V gene, CDR3 DNA, CDR3 protein. A D gene is named only where the DNA matches it firmly. Not every row has a clone size; where given, it reads once, few, many or a size class.

size: -; D: -; J: TRBJ2-1; V: TRBV6-5; DNA: TGTGCCGGAGGCGATTACAATGAGCAGTTCTTC; CDR3: CAGGDYNEQFF
size: -; D: -; J: TRBJ1-2; V: TRBV30; DNA: TGTGCCTGGAGTTCGCAGGGCTATGGCTACACCTTC; CDR3: CAWSSQGYGYTF
size: -; D: -; J: TRBJ1-2; V: TRBV28; DNA: TGTGCCAGCAGTCTGGGAAGGAATGGCTACACCTTC; CDR3: CASSLGRNGYTF
size: once; D: TRBD2; J: TRBJ2-5; V: TRBV29-1; DNA: TGCAGCGCCTATCCTAGCGGACAAGAGACCCAGTACTTC; CDR3: CSAYPSGQETQYF
size: -; D: TRBD1; J: TRBJ1-2; V: TRBV24-1; DNA: TGTGCCACCAGTGATTCTACAGGGGCTTCCCTCTATGGCTACACCTTC; CDR3: CATSDSTGASLYGYTF
size: -; D: TRBD1; J: TRBJ1-6; V: TRBV6-2/TRBV6-3; DNA: TGTGCCAGCAGTTCACAGGGGGCATGGTCACCCCTCCACTTT; CDR3: CASSSQGAWSPLHF
size: -; D: TRBD1; J: TRBJ2-1; V: TRBV4-2; DNA: TGTGCCAGCAGCCCGGGACAGGGGGGGGACAATGAGCAGTTCTTC; CDR3: CASSPGQGGDNEQFF
size: -; D: -; J: TRBJ1-2; V: TRBV24-1; DNA: TGTGCCACCAGTGATCCCGGACTGAACTACACCTTC; CDR3: CATSDPGLNYTF
size: -; D: -; J: TRBJ1-6; V: TRBV28; DNA: TGTGCCAGCAGTCCCCGTGGGCGAGATAATTCACCCCTCCACTTT; CDR3: CASSPRGRDNSPLHF
size: once; D: TRBD1; J: TRBJ1-6; V: TRBV6-5; DNA: TGTGCCAGCAGCGGGACAGGTTGGAATTCACCCCTCCACTTT; CDR3: CASSGTGWNSPLHF
size: -; D: TRBD1; J: TRBJ1-1; V: TRBV6-1; DNA: TGTGCCAGCAGTGAGACCCAATACCTGGGGACAGGGGGCGGCGGCGCTTTCTTT; CDR3: CASSETQYLGTGGGGAFF
size: -; D: -; J: TRBJ1-4; V: TRBV18; DNA: TGTGCCAGCGCTGACATGGAAACTAATGAAAAACTGTTTTTT; CDR3: CASADMETNEKLFF
size: -; D: TRBD1; J: TRBJ1-6; V: TRBV27; DNA: TGTGCCAGCAGTTGGACCGGGACAGGGCGTTCACCCCTCCACTTT; CDR3: CASSWTGTGRSPLHF
size: -; D: -; J: TRBJ1-4; V: TRBV27; DNA: TGTGCCAGCAGTTTTCTGCGAGGATCAAGTTCCGGAGAAAAACTGTTTTTT; CDR3: CASSFLRGSSSGEKLFF
size: few; D: -; J: TRBJ1-3; V: TRBV11-2; DNA: TGTGCCAGCAGCTTAGAGGGGATATCCGGAAACACCATATATTTT; CDR3: CASSLEGISGNTIYF
size: -; D: -; J: TRBJ1-2; V: TRBV29-1; DNA: TGCAGCGTTCAACGGACTCTAGGCTATGGCTACACCTTC; CDR3: CSVQRTLGYGYTF
size: -; D: TRBD1; J: TRBJ2-1; V: TRBV9; DNA: TGTGCCAGCAGCGTATGGGGACAGGAAAACAATGAGCAGTTCTTC; CDR3: CASSVWGQENNEQFF
size: -; D: -; J: TRBJ2-2; V: TRBV4-1; DNA: TGCGCCAGCAGCCAAGAGGGGCGGGGAACCGGGGAGCTGTTTTTT; CDR3: CASSQEGRGTGELFF
size: -; D: -; J: TRBJ1-6; V: TRBV7-8; DNA: TGTGCCAGCAGCTTAGCCCTACGGGCCACCAATTCACCCCTCCACTTT; CDR3: CASSLALRATNSPLHF
size: -; D: -; J: TRBJ2-6; V: TRBV5-4; DNA: TGTGCCAGCAGCATAAATTACCCCCGTGGGGGGGCCAACGTCCTGACTTTC; CDR3: CASSINYPRGGANVLTF
size: -; D: -; J: TRBJ1-2; V: TRBV5-4; DNA: TGTGCCAGCAGCTTGACCGGACGGGTGGGGTATGGCTACACCTTC; CDR3: CASSLTGRVGYGYTF
size: -; D: -; J: TRBJ2-1; V: TRBV15; DNA: TGTGCCACCAGCAGAGAAGGGGCCAGATTCTACAATGAGCAGTTCTTC; CDR3: CATSREGARFYNEQFF
size: -; D: -; J: TRBJ1-1; V: TRBV7-8; DNA: TGTGCCAGCAGCTCCGTGGGCCCTATGAACACTGAAGCTTTCTTT; CDR3: CASSSVGPMNTEAFF
size: -; D: TRBD1; J: TRBJ2-1; V: TRBV7-2; DNA: TGTGCCAGCAGCTTAGCGCAGGGGGCGAATGAGCAGTTCTTC; CDR3: CASSLAQGANEQFF
size: -; D: TRBD2; J: TRBJ2-2; V: TRBV15; DNA: TGTGCCACCCAAAGACTAGCGGGGGCGGTCACCGGGGAGCTGTTTTTT; CDR3: CATQRLAGAVTGELFF
size: -; D: TRBD2; J: TRBJ2-1; V: TRBV3-1/TRBV3-2; DNA: TGTGCCAGCAGCCAAGCAGCGGGAGTGCGCAATGAGCAGTTCTTC; CDR3: CASSQAAGVRNEQFF
size: -; D: -; J: TRBJ1-6; V: TRBV11-3; DNA: TGTGCCAGCAGCTTAGGTCTGGATTCACCCCTCCACTTT; CDR3: CASSLGLDSPLHF
size: -; D: -; J: TRBJ2-2; V: TRBV14; DNA: TGTGCCAGCAGCCAAGCTAGGGGGACAAACACCGGGGAGCTGTTTTTT; CDR3: CASSQARGTNTGELFF
size: -; D: -; J: TRBJ1-6; V: TRBV28; DNA: TGTGCCAGCAGTTTAAGACAGAATAATTCACCCCTCCACTTT; CDR3: CASSLRQNNSPLHF
size: -; D: TRBD2; J: TRBJ2-1; V: TRBV3-1/TRBV3-2; DNA: TGTGCCAGCAGCCTTCTACTAGCGGGGGCCATGAATGAGCAGTTCTTC; CDR3: CASSLLLAGAMNEQFF
size: -; D: TRBD1; J: TRBJ1-5; V: TRBV23-1; DNA: TGCGCCAGCAGTCAACAGGGGGCTGGAAATAGCAATCAGCCCCAGCATTTT; CDR3: CASSQQGAGNSNQPQHF
size: -; D: -; J: TRBJ2-3; V: TRBV13; DNA: TGTGCCAGCAGCCCCGTGGGGCAGGGACCAGATACGCAGTATTTT; CDR3: CASSPVGQGPDTQYF
size: many; D: -; J: TRBJ1-3; V: TRBV9; DNA: TGTGCCAGCAGCGAAACCAGCAACCCTGGAAACACCATATATTTT; CDR3: CASSETSNPGNTIYF
size: -; D: TRBD1; J: TRBJ2-3; V: TRBV2; DNA: TGTGCCAGCAGGTGGACAGGGGGAGCAGATACGCAGTATTTT; CDR3: CASRWTGGADTQYF
size: -; D: TRBD2; J: TRBJ2-2; V: TRBV7-2; DNA: TGTGCCAGCAGCCCTCGGACTAGCGGGTATGGGCAAAGCGGGGAGCTGTTTTTT; CDR3: CASSPRTSGYGQSGELFF
size: -; D: TRBD2; J: TRBJ2-2; V: TRBV7-2; DNA: TGTGCCAGCAGCTCCCCGGGGCTAGCGGGGGCCACCGGGGAGCTGTTTTTT; CDR3: CASSSPGLAGATGELFF
size: once; D: -; J: TRBJ2-5; V: TRBV3-1/TRBV3-2; DNA: TGTGCCAGCAGCCGCATGGGGGAAGAGACCCAGTACTTC; CDR3: CASSRMGEETQYF
size: -; D: -; J: TRBJ1-6; V: TRBV28; DNA: TGTGCCAGCACCCGGGACGGAAATAATTCACCCCTCCACTTT; CDR3: CASTRDGNNSPLHF
size: -; D: -; J: TRBJ1-1; V: TRBV28; DNA: TGTGCCAGCCCTATGCCACTTCGGGGCACTGAAGCTTTCTTT; CDR3: CASPMPLRGTEAFF
size: -; D: -; J: TRBJ2-3; V: TRBV19; DNA: TGTGCCAATAGTATAATCAGCACAGATACGCAGTATTTT; CDR3: CANSIISTDTQYF
size: -; D: -; J: TRBJ1-2; V: TRBV3-1/TRBV3-2; DNA: TGTGCCAGCAGCCCTGTGAGTCCCGTAGGCTACACCTTC; CDR3: CASSPVSPVGYTF
size: once; D: TRBD1; J: TRBJ2-7; V: TRBV6-5; DNA: TGTGCCAGCAGCCCCCGCCAGGGGGATCCCTACGAGCAGTACTTC; CDR3: CASSPRQGDPYEQYF
size: -; D: -; J: TRBJ2-7; V: TRBV5-5; DNA: TGTGCCAGCAGTACCGAATCTAGGCCCTCCTACGAGCAGTACTTC; CDR3: CASSTESRPSYEQYF
size: -; D: -; J: TRBJ1-1; V: TRBV11-2; DNA: TGTGCCAGCAGCTTAGAGACAGGAGCTTTCTTT; CDR3: CASSLETGAFF
size: -; D: -; J: TRBJ1-2; V: TRBV19; DNA: TGTGCCAGTAGCCTGACAGAGAACTATGGCTACACCTTC; CDR3: CASSLTENYGYTF
size: -; D: TRBD1; J: TRBJ1-6; V: TRBV28; DNA: TGTGCCAGCAGCCTACCAGGACAGGCCAGTAGCTCCTATAATTCACCCCTCCACTTT; CDR3: CASSLPGQASSSYNSPLHF
size: -; D: TRBD1; J: TRBJ2-7; V: TRBV29-1; DNA: TGCAGCGTTCTCCCCTCAGGGGGCCACGAGCAGTACTTC; CDR3: CSVLPSGGHEQYF
size: -; D: TRBD2; J: TRBJ2-7; V: TRBV7-6; DNA: TGTGCCAGCAGCCCTACTAGCGGGGGTTCCTACGAGCAGTACTTC; CDR3: CASSPTSGGSYEQYF
size: -; D: TRBD2; J: TRBJ2-5; V: TRBV5-1; DNA: TGCGCCAGTAGCGGGGGGGACCAAGAGACCCAGTACTTC; CDR3: CASSGGDQETQYF
size: -; D: TRBD1; J: TRBJ1-2; V: TRBV11-2; DNA: TGTGCCAGCAGCTTCGCACAGGGGCAAGAGGGCTACACCTTC; CDR3: CASSFAQGQEGYTF
size: -; D: TRBD1; J: TRBJ1-1; V: TRBV11-2; DNA: TGTGCCAGCAGCTTCGGACAGGGAGGAATTGTGAACACTGAAGCTTTCTTT; CDR3: CASSFGQGGIVNTEAFF
size: -; D: -; J: TRBJ1-2; V: TRBV11-2; DNA: TGTGCCAGCAGCTTAGAGCCGGGGGGTATCTATGGCTACACCTTC; CDR3: CASSLEPGGIYGYTF
size: -; D: -; J: TRBJ2-3; V: TRBV5-1; DNA: TGCGCCAGCAGCGTGACAGGGAGGGACGCGCAGTATTTT; CDR3: CASSVTGRDAQYF
size: -; D: TRBD1; J: TRBJ1-6; V: TRBV7-9; DNA: TGTGCCAGCAGCCCCCGACAGGGGGCTAATTCACCCCTCCACTTT; CDR3: CASSPRQGANSPLHF